Below, 15 T cell receptor beta chains from the same sample are listed, as sequenced in a study of T-cell reconstitution after alpha-beta-depleted transplantation in children (dated by TCRdb to about 2016). Libraries were made using PCR. TCRdb shows the sequencer as Illumina HiSeq 2500. Molecular barcoding was employed in the preparation of TCR libraries, with unique molecular identifiers being used to normalize TCRbeta repertoire quantification. TCRdb handled the public reads itself, with Q25 trimming in fastp and clone calling in MiXCR, and kept productive beta chains. Identical CDR3 protein sequences are pooled into one entry, listed with their most common genes and DNA. The sample table shows about 540,000 distinct CDR3 sequences, and about 17% are seen once. The top ten clones comprise around 3.3% of the sample. This specimen was PBMCs from the stem cell graft donor, taken from the stem cell graft. The origin of the receptors is a human donor who donated a stem cell graft to a child with acute lymphoblastic leukemia.

This clonotype was counted only a few times. The chain has TRBV6-1 and TRBJ2-1, with 8 bases lining up with TRBD2. Germline V gene lookup returns CDR1 MNHNS and CDR2 SASEGT. V was pared by 7 bases and J by 12 bases, with 11 bases of the junction left unmatched. CDR3 length equals 13 residues. CDR3 amino acids: CASTRVEGTRQFF. In DNA, the CDR3 is TGTGCCAGCACACGAGTCGAGGGGACTAGGCAGTTCTTC.

The chain has TRBV12-3 or TRBV12-4 and TRBJ2-1; 10 nucleotides match TRBD2. Trimming cost V 2 bases and J 6 bases; bases outside gene matches: 19. The CDR3 totals 20 residues. In nucleotides, the CDR3 is TGTGCCAGCAGTTTAACGCAAAGGGGGCTAGCGGGAGAAAGCGTCAATGAGCAGTTCTTC. Translation gives CASSLTQRGLAGESVNEQFF.

The DNA for the CDR3 is TGTGCCAGCAGTTTATTTGCGTACCAGCCCCAGCATTTT. Translated: CASSLFAYQPQHF. The V and J genes are TRBV27 and TRBJ1-5, with unresolved D. Germline assignment: CDR1 MNHEY and CDR2 SMNVEV (reference sequence). The CDR3 length is 13 residues. Between the trimmed V and J ends, which lost 1 base and 7 bases, there was a span of 8 bases.

This clonotype has a handful of counts. The chain joins TRBV20-1 to TRBJ2-7; D not certain. Per germline, CDR1 DFQATT and CDR2 SNEGSKA (reference sequence). The CDR3 sequence is 12 residues long. The germline V and J ends were trimmed by 6 bases and 3 bases, with 12 bases remaining between them. The DNA for the CDR3 is TGCAGTGCCTTGGAGACCAACTACGAGCAGTACTTC. It is translated as CSALETNYEQYF.

This clonotype was detected only a few times. This chain links TRBV30 with TRBJ2-7, with D tentatively TRBD1 (6 bases). This CDR3 has 13 residues. Per the germline V gene, CDR1 is GTSNPN and CDR2 is SVGIG (reference sequence). V lost 3 bases and J lost 3, with 12 bases in between. CDR3: CAWSPGQIYEQYF. The CDR3, as DNA: TGTGCCTGGAGCCCCGGACAGATCTACGAGCAGTACTTC.

This chain joins TRBV15 and TRBJ2-7; D unresolved. The CDR3 length is 13 residues. The V end was cut by 5 bases, the J end by 6 bases, with 14 bases between. Germline CDR1 LNHNV, CDR2 YYDKDF (reference sequence). For the CDR3, the DNA is TGTGCCACCAGCGTAAGATTCCCTGGCGAGCAGTACTTC. It encodes CATSVRFPGEQYF.

The table lists this clonotype with a few counts. This sequence joins TRBV28 and TRBJ1-2; 12 nucleotides align to TRBD1. Looked up from germline, CDR1 is MDHEN and CDR2 is SYDVKM. The CDR3 has 21 residues. The V segment lost 5 bases and the J segment 1 base; nucleotides outside the gene matches: 20. CDR3 region: CASSPPGTGGIWVSRNYGYTF. In nucleotides, the CDR3 is TGTGCCAGCAGTCCCCCCGGGACAGGGGGCATTTGGGTGAGCCGTAACTATGGCTACACCTTC.

This clonotype was seen a handful of times. The chain has TRBV5-6 and TRBJ1-3, with D unclear. CDR1 is SGHDT, CDR2 YYEEEE, per germline. The CDR3 contains 14 residues. Trimming stripped 3 bases from V and 0 bases from J, with 7 bases between. CDR3 DNA sequence: TGTGCCAGCAGCTACACAAACTCTGGAAACACCATATATTTT. Translated: CASSYTNSGNTIYF.

This chain connects TRBV4-1 to TRBJ1-2; tentative D call: TRBD1 (5 bases). Germline V gene sequence: CDR1 MGHRA, CDR2 YSYEKL. This CDR3 spans 15 amino acids. V was pared by 0 bases and J by 6 bases, with 14 bases between. This chain's CDR3 is CASSQEGDSVDGYTF. The CDR3 DNA is TGCGCCAGCAGCCAAGAAGGAGACAGCGTCGATGGCTACACCTTC.

This chain joins TRBV27 and TRBJ2-7, with no clear D. Trimming left V 6 bases short and J 4 bases short, with 7 bases between. The germline CDR1 and CDR2 sequences are MNHEY and SMNVEV (reference sequence). This CDR3 has 11 residues. The CDR3 nucleotides read TGTGCCAGCAGAAAGAAGTACGAGCAGTACTTC. It encodes CASRKKYEQYF.

This clonotype was counted a few times. J is TRBJ2-5 and V is TRBV7-3; D is undetermined. With 3 bases removed from V and 2 bases from J, the gap between germline ends came to 13 bases. CDR1 is SGHTA, CDR2 FQGTGA, per germline. The CDR3 is made up of 15 amino acids. The CDR3 sequence is CASSFSHRNQETQYF. The DNA for the CDR3 is TGTGCCAGCAGCTTTTCGCACCGAAATCAAGAGACCCAGTACTTC.

A few counts support this clonotype. As DNA, the CDR3 is TGCAGTGCTAGAGTAGCGAGCGGGAGAGGGCAGTACTTC. It specifies CSARVASGRGQYF. The chain carries TRBV20-1 and TRBJ2-7; 8 bases match TRBD2. J gave up 9 bases and V 1 base, and 8 bases lay outside the gene matches. Germline CDR1 DFQATT, CDR2 SNEGSKA (reference sequence). The length of the CDR3 is 13 residues.

This chain connects TRBV7-8 to TRBJ2-7; 9 nucleotides agree with TRBD2. CDR1 is SGHVS, CDR2 FQNEAQ, per germline. This CDR3 has 16 amino acids. V lost 5 bases and J lost 3; bases outside the gene matches: 11. The CDR3 region is CASSPLGGLARYEQYF. For the CDR3, the DNA is TGTGCCAGCAGCCCCCTGGGTGGACTAGCGCGCTACGAGCAGTACTTC.

This clonotype was observed a few times. V usage is TRBV7-9 and J usage is TRBJ2-3; TRBD2 is a possible D gene (5 bases). From germline, CDR1 is SEHNR and CDR2 FQNEAQ (reference sequence). Trimming pared 5 bases from V and 2 bases from J, leaving 20 bases between. CDR3 size: 17 residues. The CDR3 region has the DNA TGTGCCAGCAGCCCCCGAGGTCTAACCGACTACACAGATACGCAGTATTTT. Its protein is CASSPRGLTDYTDTQYF.

This chain connects TRBV5-6 to TRBJ1-5, with a tentative D call TRBD1 (5 bases). This CDR3 is built from 17 residues. CDR1 is SGHDT, CDR2 YYEEEE, per germline. The V end was cut by 6 bases, the J end by 4 bases, with 23 bases between. Here the CDR3 reads CASNSTKVARENQPQHF. DNA of the CDR3: TGTGCCAGCAACTCAACTAAGGTGGCCAGGGAAAATCAGCCCCAGCATTTT.